These 26 T cell receptor beta chains were all obtained from the same sample, sequenced in a study of graft-versus-host responses after intestinal transplantation. Here immunoSEQ multiplex PCR was the method, and the copy in TCRdb shows in-frame clones only, minus some. The sample holds more than 50,000 clones, under 95% seen once. The sequenced sample was PBMCs, obtained roughly 120 days after intestinal transplantation. These receptors were collected from a human patient who received an intestinal transplant, so some T cells may come from the graft donor.

CDR3 loop: CASSRDRADSGNTIYF. CDR3 nucleotides: TGTGCCAGCAGTCGCGACAGGGCAGACTCTGGAAACACCATATATTTT. The chain employs TRBV5-4 and TRBJ1-3; 7 bases are a match to TRBD1. The CDR3 loop spans 16 amino acids. Trimming at V came to 5 bases and at J to 0 bases, leaving 8 bases not matched to a gene. Germline V gene lookup returns CDR1 SGHNT and CDR2 YYREEE (reference sequence).

The gene calls are TRBV4-1 and TRBJ2-3, with D possibly being TRBD1 (6 bases). Germline values: CDR1 MGHRA, CDR2 YSYEKL. The CDR3 covers 15 residues. The V gene lost 4 bases and the J gene lost 4 bases, with 15 bases spanning the gap. The CDR3 spells CASSRPGQGADTQYF. For the CDR3, the DNA is TGCGCCAGCAGCCGTCCGGGACAAGGGGCAGATACGCAGTATTTT.

This chain links TRBV6-1 with TRBJ2-7; 11 bases fit TRBD1. J was trimmed by 4 bases and V by 1 base; bases with no gene match: 3. The CDR3 length is 15 residues. Germline CDR1 and CDR2: MNHNS and SASEGT. CDR3 amino acids: CASSEEGDRGYEQYF. The CDR3 nucleotides are TGTGCCAGCAGTGAAGAGGGGGACAGGGGGTACGAGCAGTACTTC.

The V gene is TRBV28, the J gene TRBJ2-7; D remains ambiguous. Trimming removed 8 bases from V and 3 bases from J, with 20 bases in between. Germline CDR1 and CDR2: MDHEN and SYDVKM. The CDR3 has 15 amino acids. CDR3 DNA sequence: TGTGCCAGCGGCACCCGGGTGTGGGCTTTCTACGAGCAGTACTTC. The encoded protein is CASGTRVWAFYEQYF.

J is TRBJ2-3 and V is TRBV28; D gene uncertain. CDR3 length: 13 residues. Trimming removed 1 base at V and 2 bases at J, with 4 bases between. The V gene's germline CDR1 is MDHEN and CDR2 SYDVKM. Here the CDR3 DNA reads TGTGCCAGCAGTTTATACCCCACAGATACGCAGTATTTT. Translating gives CASSLYPTDTQYF.

This rearrangement joins TRBV12-5 to TRBJ2-3, with 11 bases lining up with TRBD2. The V segment lost 1 base and the J segment 1 base; nucleotides outside the gene matches: 13. CDR3 size: 20 residues. Per germline, CDR1 LGHNT and CDR2 FRNRAP. CDR3 sequence: CASGLGPHRLAGFGTDTQYF. The CDR3 bases are TGTGCTAGTGGTTTGGGGCCCCATCGACTAGCGGGGTTCGGCACAGATACGCAGTATTTT.

The chain couples TRBV5-4 to TRBJ2-7; possibly TRBD1 or TRBD2 for D (5 bases each). V was trimmed by 4 bases and J by 3 bases, leaving 14 bases between them. The CDR3 runs to 14 residues. CDR1 is SGHNT, CDR2 YYREEE, per germline (reference sequence). The CDR3 DNA reads TGTGCCAGCAGCACTTCCGGGGCCTTCTACGAGCAGTACTTC. Protein sequence: CASSTSGAFYEQYF. Looking up the rest from reference TRBV5-4 and TRBJ2-7 gives the full variable domain: ETGVTQSPTHLIKTRGQQVTLRCSSQSGHNTVSWYQQALGQGPQFIFQYYREEENGRGNFPPRFSGLQFPNYSSELNVNALELDDSALYLCASSTSGAFYEQYFGPGTRLTVT.

The gene calls are TRBV6-5 and TRBJ1-1; D is uncertain. CDR3 size: 15 residues. The V gene's germline CDR1 is MNHEY and CDR2 SVGAGI. V was clipped by 5 bases and J by 0 bases, with 13 bases between them. The CDR3 loop is CASSPTLRLNTEAFF. CDR3 nucleotide sequence: TGTGCCAGCAGTCCGACCCTAAGGCTGAACACTGAAGCTTTCTTT.

Comments on this clone: Other DNA sequences in the sample encode the same CDR3. The chain employs TRBV13 and TRBJ2-3; 7 positions match TRBD2. Per germline, CDR1 PRHDT and CDR2 FYEKMQ (reference sequence). V was pared by 3 bases and J by 1 base, with 7 bases of the junction left unmatched. The CDR3 loop spans 16 amino acids. This CDR3 is CASSFRLAPGTDTQYF. CDR3 in DNA: TGTGCCAGCAGCTTTCGACTAGCTCCGGGCACAGATACGCAGTATTTT. Full variable domain (remainder filled in from reference TRBV13 and TRBJ2-3): AAGVIQSPRHLIKEKRETATLKCYPIPRHDTVYWYQQGPGQDPQFLISFYEKMQSDKGSIPDRFSAQQFSDYHSELNMSSLELGDSALYFCASSFRLAPGTDTQYFGPGTRLTVL.

This rearrangement joins TRBV28 to TRBJ2-3, with D uncertain. Germline V gives CDR1 MDHEN, CDR2 SYDVKM. V shed 4 bases and J shed 1 base, with 9 bases lying between them. This CDR3 is built from 14 residues. The CDR3 loop is CASSSISGTDTQYF. The CDR3 DNA is TGTGCCAGCAGTTCTATCTCGGGCACAGATACGCAGTATTTT.

The chain recombines TRBV6-6 with TRBJ2-7; the D is unclear. Germline values: CDR1 MNHNY, CDR2 SVGAGI (reference sequence). Deletions cut 2 bases from V and 6 bases from J, with 17 bases between. The CDR3 sequence is 15 residues long. CDR3 nucleotides: TGTGCCAGCAGTTACGTACCCCCTGGTCTGGGCGAGCAGTACTTC. Its protein product is CASSYVPPGLGEQYF.

The rearrangement joins TRBV5-4 to TRBJ2-2; 15 bases agree with TRBD2. CDR1 SGHNT and CDR2 YYREEE come from the germline V gene (reference sequence). The CDR3 is 19 amino acids. The V and J ends lost 4 bases and 2 bases, in that order; junction bases with no gene match: 9. CDR3 amino acids: CASSMGLAGGPSNTGELFF. CDR3 in DNA: TGTGCCAGCAGCATGGGACTAGCGGGGGGACCCTCTAACACCGGGGAGCTGTTTTTT.

The chain recombines TRBV6-1 with TRBJ2-7, with D possibly called TRBD1 or TRBD2 (5 bases each). The germline CDR1 and CDR2 sequences are MNHNS and SASEGT. Trimming pared 4 bases from V and 7 bases from J, leaving 8 bases between. This CDR3 region has 11 residues. CDR3 protein: CASSAGTEQYF. The DNA for the CDR3 is TGTGCCAGCAGTGCCGGGACGGAGCAGTACTTC.

The rearrangement joins TRBV4-1 to TRBJ2-5; 13 bases line up with TRBD2. Germline CDR1 is MGHRA and CDR2 is YSYEKL. Trimming at V came to 2 bases and at J to 2 bases, leaving 8 bases not matched to a gene. CDR3 size: 18 residues. The CDR3 sequence is CASSQSMLLAGGQETQYF. The CDR3 DNA reads as TGCGCCAGCAGCCAAAGCATGTTACTAGCGGGGGGGCAAGAGACCCAGTACTTC.

The CDR3 sequence: CAWSRSGMGNQPQHF. CDR3 nucleotides: TGTGCCTGGAGCCGATCCGGGATGGGCAATCAGCCCCAGCATTTT. The chain joins TRBV30 to TRBJ1-5, with D hard to call. V was pared by 3 bases and J by 2 bases, with 14 bases between. Germline CDR1 reads GTSNPN; CDR2 reads SVGIG (reference sequence). CDR3 length: 15 amino acids. Supplemented by reference TRBV30 and TRBJ1-5, the full variable domain reads SQTIHQWPATLVQPVGSPLSLECTVEGTSNPNLYWYRQAAGRGLQLLFYSVGIGQISSEVPQNLSASRPQDRQFILSSKKLLLSDSGFYLCAWSRSGMGNQPQHFGDGTRLSIL.

The chain couples TRBV5-4 to TRBJ2-7; 15 bases are a match to TRBD2. Losses at the gene ends were 4 bases for V and 6 bases for J; bases not matched to a gene: 11. From germline, CDR1 is SGHNT and CDR2 YYREEE (reference sequence). This CDR3 is 17 amino acids long. DNA for the CDR3: TGTGCCAGCAGCCCAGGGACTAGCGGGGGGCCCCAGGGCGAGCAGTACTTC. Translated: CASSPGTSGGPQGEQYF.

This sequence joins TRBV6-1 and TRBJ1-1; TRBD1 might be the D (5 bases). Trimming removed 1 base from V and 3 bases from J, with 21 bases in between. CDR3 length equals 18 residues. Germline V gene data show CDR1 as MNHNS and CDR2 as SASEGT. The CDR3 nucleotides are TGTGCCAGCAGTGAAGACAGGTTTATAGGGTGGGTTGACACTGAAGCTTTCTTT. It is translated as CASSEDRFIGWVDTEAFF.

The chain links TRBV4-1 to TRBJ1-2, with D maybe TRBD1 (5 bases). The germline CDR1 and CDR2 sequences are MGHRA and YSYEKL. V was trimmed by 4 bases and J by 2 bases, leaving 14 bases between them. The CDR3 is 15 amino acids. The chain's CDR3 is CASSLSQGFNYGYTF. CDR3 nucleotides: TGCGCCAGCAGCCTATCCCAGGGATTCAACTATGGCTACACCTTC.

Comment on this clone: The same CDR3 is also encoded by other DNA sequences in this sample. The chain links TRBV27 to TRBJ2-5, with unresolved D. This CDR3 has 11 residues. The germline CDR1 and CDR2 sequences are MNHEY and SMNVEV (reference sequence). Trimming cost V 4 bases and J 5 bases, with 5 bases left between them. The DNA for the CDR3 is TGTGCCAGCAGTTCTCGCGAGACCCAGTACTTC. This gives the protein CASSSRETQYF.

The chain employs TRBV28 and TRBJ2-3; 12 bases map to TRBD2. Losses at the gene ends were 7 bases for V and 3 bases for J; bases not matched to a gene: 23. Germline V gene sequence: CDR1 MDHEN, CDR2 SYDVKM. This CDR3 is built from 21 residues. CDR3 DNA sequence: TGTGCCAGCACAAACTTCGGACTAGCGGGACTTGTTAGCGGGACTACAGATACGCAGTATTTT. It translates to CASTNFGLAGLVSGTTDTQYF.

The chain has TRBV27 and TRBJ2-7, with D maybe TRBD1 (5 bases). V lost 5 bases to trimming and J lost 6 bases, with 11 bases between them. CDR1 and CDR2 (germline): MNHEY, SMNVEV (reference sequence). The length of the CDR3 is 12 residues. CDR3 protein: CASSLTGLEQYF. The CDR3 DNA reads TGTGCCAGCAGTCTAACAGGCCTCGAGCAGTACTTC.

The chain recombines TRBV7-8 with TRBJ1-2; 11 bases align to TRBD1. The ends lost 5 bases at V and 11 bases at J; junction bases unmatched: 7. The CDR3 spans 13 residues. The germline gives CDR1 SGHVS, CDR2 FQNEAQ. This CDR3 is CASSHGQGARYTF. The CDR3 DNA reads TGTGCCAGCAGCCATGGACAGGGGGCTCGGTACACCTTC.

This rearrangement joins TRBV13 to TRBJ1-1; 9 bases are shared with TRBD1. Germline V CDR1 and CDR2: PRHDT, FYEKMQ (reference sequence). The ends lost 2 bases at V and 1 base at J; junction bases unmatched: 5. This CDR3 is 16 amino acids long. CDR3 sequence: CASSLPGQGWNTEAFF. The CDR3 DNA follows: TGTGCCAGCAGCTTACCAGGACAGGGGTGGAACACTGAAGCTTTCTTT.

The genes are TRBV4-1 and TRBJ2-7; D may match TRBD1 or TRBD2 (5 bases each). Trimming stripped 0 bases from V and 2 bases from J, with 11 bases between. There are 15 residues in the CDR3. Germline V gives CDR1 MGHRA, CDR2 YSYEKL. CDR3 sequence (DNA): TGCGCCAGCAGCCAAGAGAGGGACCCTCCCTACGAGCAGTACTTC. Its protein is CASSQERDPPYEQYF.

DNA of the CDR3: TGTGCCAGCAGTGAAGTAGTAGGGCGCACAGATACGCAGTATTTT. Its translation: CASSEVVGRTDTQYF. The chain employs TRBV6-1 and TRBJ2-3; D gene ambiguous. Germline CDR1 is MNHNS and CDR2 is SASEGT. This CDR3 has 15 residues. The V gene lost 1 base and the J gene lost 1 base, with 9 bases spanning the gap.

This clone was found a few times. Sequence at one end of the junction differs from germline and may be a read error. The V and J genes are TRBV5-5 and TRBJ2-2; the match to TRBD2 covers 11 bases. The CDR3 length is 18 residues. In germline, CDR1 is SGHKS, CDR2 YYEKEE (reference sequence). CDR3 sequence (DNA): TGCGCCAGCAGCTTGCTTTCGACTAGCGGGGAGATTACCGGGGAGCTGTTTTTT. It is translated as CASSLLSTSGEITGELFF.